One and the same sample provided the 24 T cell receptor beta chains below, sequenced in a study of T cells after yellow fever vaccination. Via MiXCR, TCRdb re-called the 5' RACE reads, giving one row per CDR3 protein. Here the sample spans 450,000 to 650,000 distinct CDR3 sequences, about 13% being singletons. This specimen consisted of PBMCs, obtained on the day of the yellow fever booster vaccination. The receptors were gathered from a man aged 25-45 years who received the YFV17D yellow fever vaccine.

The rearrangement uses TRBV12-3 or TRBV12-4 and TRBJ2-1; 8 bases match TRBD2. J was trimmed by 8 bases and V by 5 bases; bases with no gene match: 8. CDR3 size: 14 residues. This chain's CDR3 is CASSSSGDGDEQFF. The CDR3 DNA reads as TGTGCCAGCAGTAGTAGCGGGGATGGGGATGAGCAGTTCTTC.

The chain joins TRBV6-5 to TRBJ2-7; 10 bases agree with TRBD2. CDR1 is MNHEY and CDR2 is SVGAGI in the germline V gene. The V segment lost 0 bases and the J segment 4 bases; nucleotides outside the gene matches: 6. The CDR3 consists of 16 residues. CDR3 coding DNA: TGTGCCAGCAGTTACTCGTCTAGCGGGAGTCAGTACGAGCAGTACTTC. This encodes CASSYSSSGSQYEQYF.

This chain links TRBV5-1 with TRBJ2-3; TRBD2 aligns across 7 bases. The length of the CDR3 is 17 residues. Germline V gene lookup returns CDR1 SGHRS and CDR2 YFSETQ. V trimming: 0 bases; J trimming: 2 bases; junction bases outside the gene matches: 9. The CDR3 DNA follows: TGCGCCAGCAGCTTGGATACGCTAGCGGCCCTCACAGATACGCAGTATTTT. Its translation is CASSLDTLAALTDTQYF. Drawing the rest from reference TRBV5-1 and TRBJ2-3, the complete variable domain is KAGVTQTPRYLIKTRGQQVTLSCSPISGHRSVSWYQQTPGQGLQFLFEYFSETQRNKGNFPGRFSGRQFSNSRSEMNVSTLELGDSALYLCASSLDTLAALTDTQYFGPGTRLTVL.

The chain is built from TRBV6-2 or TRBV6-3 and TRBJ2-3, with D uncertain. V was clipped by 11 bases and J by 1 base, with 13 bases between them. Germline loops: CDR1 MNHEY, CDR2 SVGEGT. This CDR3 has 13 amino acids. DNA for the CDR3: TGTGCCGTGGGCGTCCCCGGCACAGATACGCAGTATTTT. Amino acid sequence: CAVGVPGTDTQYF.

This clonotype was observed a single time. The rearrangement uses TRBV11-2 and TRBJ2-6; 9 bases fit TRBD1. Germline V gene lookup returns CDR1 SGHAT and CDR2 FQNNGV. CDR3 length: 18 residues. J was trimmed by 0 bases and V by 5 bases; bases with no gene match: 8. The CDR3 here is CASSVTGGPFSGANVLTF. The CDR3 bases are TGTGCCAGCAGCGTCACAGGGGGCCCCTTCTCTGGGGCCAACGTCCTGACTTTC.

In this sample, this clonotype turned up many times. This chain connects TRBV20-1 to TRBJ2-3, with D uncertain. The CDR3 contains 12 residues. Germline CDR1 is DFQATT and CDR2 is SNEGSKA (reference sequence). Trimming cost V 0 bases and J 2 bases, with 3 bases left between them. In DNA, the CDR3 is TGCAGTGCTAGAGATTACACAGATACGCAGTATTTT. Its translation is CSARDYTDTQYF.

This clonotype was observed a handful of times. The rearrangement joins TRBV10-1 to TRBJ1-1; D is uncertain. Per the germline V gene, CDR1 is WNHNN and CDR2 is SYGVQD (reference sequence). The CDR3 is made up of 13 amino acids. V shed 0 bases and J shed 8 bases, with 10 bases lying between them. DNA for the CDR3: TGCGCCAGCAGTGAGTCGAGAGGAAGGGAAGCTTTCTTT. It is translated as CASSESRGREAFF.

The chain uses TRBV24-1 and TRBJ2-2; D gene unclear. This CDR3 comprises 13 residues. Deletions cut 9 bases from V and 4 bases from J, with 11 bases between. Germline assignment: CDR1 KGHDR and CDR2 SFDVKD. The DNA of the CDR3 is TGTGCCACCGCCAAGGACGGCACCGGGGAGCTGTTTTTT. Amino acid sequence: CATAKDGTGELFF.

The chain has TRBV27 and TRBJ1-5; unclear D gene. The CDR3 is 12 residues long. Deletions cut 2 bases from V and 9 bases from J, with 8 bases between. Germline V gene data show CDR1 as MNHEY and CDR2 as SMNVEV (reference sequence). The CDR3 region has the DNA TGTGCCAGCAGTTTAAGTCCCGGGCCCCAGCATTTT. This codes for CASSLSPGPQHF.

V usage is TRBV25-1 and J usage is TRBJ1-3, with a tentative D call TRBD1 (6 bases). The CDR3 length is 13 residues. Germline values: CDR1 MGHDK, CDR2 SYGVNS. Trimming left V 7 bases short and J 4 bases short, with 11 bases between. The CDR3 spells CASTSGEGNTIYF. CDR3 DNA sequence: TGTGCCAGCACCTCAGGGGAAGGAAACACCATATATTTT.

This clonotype was counted between two and nine times. This rearrangement joins TRBV7-6 to TRBJ2-5; no clear D gene. The CDR3 extends over 13 amino acids. Germline V gene sequence: CDR1 SGHVS, CDR2 FNYEAQ. The germline V and J ends were trimmed by 1 base and 5 bases, with 8 bases remaining between them. The CDR3 is CASSLGHGETQYF. Here the CDR3 DNA reads TGTGCCAGCAGCTTAGGCCACGGGGAGACCCAGTACTTC. Full variable domain (missing parts from reference TRBV7-6 and TRBJ2-5): GAGVSQSPRYKVTKRGQDVALRCDPISGHVSLYWYRQALGQGPEFLTYFNYEAQQDKSGLPNDRFSAERPEGSISTLTIQRTEQRDSAMYRCASSLGHGETQYFGPGTRLLVL.

This clonotype was seen a handful of times. The V call is TRBV9, the J call TRBJ2-3; 10 positions agree with TRBD2. The CDR3 covers 18 residues. V shed 0 bases, J shed 0 bases, and the junction held 7 bases outside the gene matches. Germline-derived CDR1 and CDR2 are SGDLS and YYNGEE. This chain's CDR3 is CASSVALAGVPSTDTQYF. In DNA form, the CDR3 reads TGTGCCAGCAGCGTAGCTCTAGCGGGAGTCCCTAGCACAGATACGCAGTATTTT.

This clonotype has a handful of counts. The chain joins TRBV6-5 to TRBJ2-3; the D gene is possibly TRBD2 (6 bases). This CDR3 is 16 amino acids long. Between the trimmed V and J ends, which lost 0 bases and 3 bases, there was a span of 13 bases. Germline V gene lookup returns CDR1 MNHEY and CDR2 SVGAGI. The CDR3 protein is CASSYSAGRGTDTQYF. CDR3 nucleotides: TGTGCCAGCAGTTACTCGGCGGGGAGAGGTACAGATACGCAGTATTTT.

This sequence joins TRBV6-5 and TRBJ1-2; no reliable D call. Trimming removed 4 bases from V and 1 base from J, with 13 bases in between. The CDR3 covers 15 residues. The germline CDR1 and CDR2 sequences are MNHEY and SVGAGI. The CDR3 loop reads CASSSLRTGNYGYTF. DNA of the CDR3: TGTGCCAGCAGTTCTCTGAGGACGGGTAACTATGGCTACACCTTC.

The chain is built from TRBV10-3 and TRBJ2-1; 7 nucleotides line up with TRBD1. Germline CDR1 is ENHRY and CDR2 is SYGVKD. After removal of 0 bases from V and 8 bases from J, the junction contained 1 base not matched to a gene. CDR3 length: 13 residues. The CDR3, as DNA: TGTGCCATCAGTGAGTCGCAGGGGGATGAGCAGTTCTTC. It yields the protein CAISESQGDEQFF.

The rearrangement joins TRBV7-2 to TRBJ2-1, with D hard to call. V lost 6 bases and J lost 0, with 12 bases in between. Germline lookup yields CDR1 SGHTA and CDR2 FQGNSA. This CDR3 comprises 15 residues. Here the CDR3 reads CASSFFGASYNEQFF. In DNA, the CDR3 is TGTGCCAGCAGTTTTTTCGGTGCCTCCTACAATGAGCAGTTCTTC. The full variable domain, completed using reference TRBV7-2 and TRBJ2-1, is GAGVSQSPSNKVTEKGKDVELRCDPISGHTALYWYRQSLGQGLEFLIYFQGNSAPDKSGLPSDRFSAERTGGSVSTLTIQRTQQEDSAVYLCASSFFGASYNEQFFGPGTRLTVL.

In its sample, this clonotype was seen a few times. V is TRBV20-1 and J is TRBJ2-7; TRBD1 matches 10 bases. This CDR3 is 14 amino acids long. The V gene end was trimmed by 6 bases and the J gene end by 2 bases; junction bases not matched to a gene: 7. The germline V gene has CDR1 DFQATT and CDR2 SNEGSKA (reference sequence). The chain's CDR3 is CSAADRGPTYEQYF. DNA for the CDR3: TGCAGTGCCGCCGACAGGGGGCCTACCTACGAGCAGTACTTC.

This clonotype was picked up a small number of times. V and J are TRBV12-3 or TRBV12-4 and TRBJ2-2; TRBD2 might be the D (6 bases). Trimming took off 5 bases at V and 4 bases at J, with 14 bases between the two ends. CDR3 length equals 15 residues. In DNA, the CDR3 is TGTGCCAGCAGTGGGGGGAGCCGGGGCACCGGGGAGCTGTTTTTT. This sequence encodes CASSGGSRGTGELFF.

The chain is built from TRBV20-1 and TRBJ2-1; 11 bases are shared with TRBD2. J lost 8 bases, V lost 0 bases, and 3 bases had no gene match. This CDR3 comprises 14 residues. Germline V gene sequence: CDR1 DFQATT, CDR2 SNEGSKA (reference sequence). CDR3 nucleotide sequence: TGCAGTGCTAGAGACACTAGCGGGAGTTATGAGCAGTTCTTC. It translates to CSARDTSGSYEQFF.

This clonotype has just a few counts. The chain combines TRBV6-1 with TRBJ1-1; D not certain. Trimming removed 7 bases at V and 2 bases at J, with 11 bases between. Germline V gene lookup returns CDR1 MNHNS and CDR2 SASEGT. CDR3 length equals 13 residues. The CDR3, as DNA: TGTGCCAGCACCGTAGGCTTAAACACTGAAGCTTTCTTT. This encodes CASTVGLNTEAFF.

The chain employs TRBV7-9 and TRBJ2-7; TRBD1 matches 10 bases. The germline gives CDR1 SEHNR, CDR2 FQNEAQ (reference sequence). There are 14 residues in the CDR3. V lost 5 bases, J lost 3 bases, and 4 bases stayed unmatched. CDR3: CASSEDRGSYEQYF. The CDR3, as DNA: TGTGCCAGCAGCGAGGACAGGGGGAGCTACGAGCAGTACTTC.

This chain joins TRBV12-3 or TRBV12-4 and TRBJ2-7; D may correspond to TRBD1 or TRBD2 (7 bases each). The V end was cut by 3 bases, the J end by 6 bases, with 18 bases between. The CDR3 length is 15 residues. The CDR3: CASSFRGRGHVEQYF. The DNA of the CDR3 is TGTGCCAGCAGTTTCCGGGGGAGGGGGCATGTCGAGCAGTACTTC.

The CDR3 is CASSQVSPRTSGGGGELFF. Written as DNA, the CDR3 is TGCGCCAGCAGCCAAGTCTCTCCGCGGACTAGCGGGGGGGGCGGGGAGCTGTTTTTT. The chain carries TRBV4-3 and TRBJ2-2, with 15 nucleotides matching TRBD2. CDR1 and CDR2 from the germline V gene are LGHNA and YSLEER. The CDR3 covers 19 residues. V was pared by 1 base and J by 7 bases, with 10 bases of the junction left unmatched.

The gene calls are TRBV4-3 and TRBJ2-7, with 11 positions matching TRBD1. V lost 2 bases, J lost 4 bases, and 13 bases stayed unmatched. Germline CDR1 and CDR2: LGHNA and YSLEER. The CDR3 covers 18 residues. The CDR3 reads CASSQLDVGTGGLYEQYF. The CDR3 DNA is TGCGCCAGCAGCCAACTAGATGTCGGGACAGGGGGATTGTACGAGCAGTACTTC.